This record covers a single TCR beta chain. This clonotype was seen ten or more times. Its antigen remains undetermined. No much larger clone exists at a distance of one base, and base qualities are not known. The library came from single-cell sequencing. The sample was run on an Illumina NovaSeq 6000. For cell capture and library preparation, the team used the BD Rhapsody Targeted mRNA and AbSeq Reagent Kit in a microwell format. Libraries covered TCR, sample tags, AbSeq, and targeted mRNA from the Human T-Cell Expression Panel plus custom TOX and TOX2 primers. An Illumina NovaSeq was used to sequence the libraries. Processing in the source paper ran as follows. The analysis covered about 10,000 cells in total, of which approximately 7,100 were CD8 T cells and about 4,500 were CD8 T cells with an identifiable TCR CDR3. The BD Rhapsody Targeted Analysis Pipeline, including V(D)J processing, was run on the Seven Bridges Genomics platform to process the raw data. Quality control, Sample Tag demultiplexing with Lex-BDSMK, clone identification with VDJ Explorer, and Seurat clustering were performed in SeqGeq 1.6.0. A clone was considered non-expanded if it made up <1% of CD8 T cells, and considered a clonal expansion if it made up >2.5% of the sample. Through fastp at Q25 and MiXCR, TCRdb rebuilt clones from the public reads, retaining in-frame beta chains. Rows merge per CDR3 protein into single entries with the most common DNA and genes. The V and J calls and clone size are TCRdb's, not the authors'. In all, the sample holds roughly 20,000 distinct CDR3 sequences, and about a third of those were seen once. 25% to 30% of the sample comes from the top ten.

The sample originates from a study of immune aging and cytomegalovirus after organ transplant (dated by TCRdb to the early 2020s). Study-wide context: Every transplant recipient was given three-drug immunosuppression consisting of prednisone, tacrolimus, and mycophenolate.

Reading from cysteine to phenylalanine, the CDR3 counts 18 amino acids. The retained sequence is limited to the CDR3, 54 bases, with the frame set at the first base. V and J lose 3 bases and 2 bases, and a span of 17 bases separates them. Paper-wide results and their limitations: Post-transplant increases in aged-phenotype cells were observed regardless of clone size, following viremia and occurring earlier in large clones (days 200-264) than in small clones. TEMRA cells made up a larger share of large clones, and the seven largest clones (around 1,900 cells) gained aged and TEMRA cells while losing TCM cells. Since the sequencing data did not include a CD57 measurement, a conservative gene-based definition of aging was used in its place.

The time point label, read with the paper, signifies: five sample-tagged time points from pre-transplant (day -1) to day 368 post-transplant, pooled. Thawed PBMC were stimulated with a CMV IE-1 overlapping peptide library for approximately 11 hours, with no transport inhibitors added. After being thawed and rested overnight, the cells were stimulated in R10 medium along with CD28/CD49d costimulation. The IE-1 peptide library consisted of 15-amino-acid peptides overlapping by 11 amino acids. Each time point was barcoded using BD Single-Cell Multiplexing Kit Sample Tags, after which the barcoded samples were pooled and stained with oligo-conjugated anti-CD45RA plus sorting antibodies. A BD FACSAria III was used to sort CMV-responsive CD8+CD137+ and CD4+CD154+ T cells at 4-way purity. Blood samples were drawn into EDTA vacutainers and processed by Ficoll gradient within 1-24 hours.

The clonotype originates from a female donor who had a heart transplant and CMV viremia. The chain was built from TRBV12-3 or TRBV12-4 and TRBJ2-6; the D gene is perhaps TRBD1 or TRBD2, as each covers 6 bases. The starting material was CMV peptide-activated CD4+ and CD8+ T cells sorted from blood, obtained at five time points, pooled. The cell subset or site tag for this specimen amounts to: sorted CD8+CD137+ and CD4+CD154+ T cells after about 13 h CMV IE-1 peptide stimulation. The DNA is as follows: TGTGCCAGCAGTTTTAATTCCGGGGGCGGGCCTGGGGCCAACGTCCTGACTTTC. Translated, this is CASSFNSGGGPGANVLTF.